A selection of T cell receptor beta chains follows, all from one sample in a study of T cells in Graves' hyperthyroidism and ophthalmopathy. TCRdb used MiXCR to reprocess the multiplex PCR reads, holding one entry per CDR3 protein. The sample records 660,000 or so distinct CDR3 sequences, around 20% being singletons. The specimen was blood. The receptors shown here come from a man younger than 40 with Graves' ophthalmopathy. Each CDR3 is given with its conserved first and last residue. Fields, in order: D gene, clone size, CDR3 length, J gene, V gene, CDR3 DNA, CDR3 protein. The D gene is left open where the match is weak. Where a row states a size, it is once, few, many or the class of an expanded clone; other rows omit it.

>-|many|14|TRBJ1-2|TRBV9
TGTGCCAGCAGCGCGGGAGGGGACTGGTATGGCTACACCTTC
CASSAGGDWYGYTF
>-|-|15|TRBJ1-5|TRBV4-1
TGCGCCAGCAGCCAAGATAGTCGGGGCCATCAGCCCCAGCATTTT
CASSQDSRGHQPQHF
>TRBD2|few|17|TRBJ2-1|TRBV20-1
TGCAGTGCTACCGGGACTAGCGGTAGATGGGCCTACAATGAGCAGTTCTTC
CSATGTSGRWAYNEQFF
>TRBD1|-|15|TRBJ1-1|TRBV27
TGTGCCAGCAGCCCGACCCAAACAGGGGGAACTGAAGCTTTCTTT
CASSPTQTGGTEAFF
>-|few|16|TRBJ2-7|TRBV27
TGTGCCAGCAGCGCTCAAACCGGGACTTCCTTATACGAGCAGTACTTC
CASSAQTGTSLYEQYF
>-|many|15|TRBJ1-2|TRBV15
TGTGCCACCAGCAGAGACCTTACACTTAACTATGGCTACACCTTC
CATSRDLTLNYGYTF
>-|many|16|TRBJ2-1|TRBV7-2
TGTGCCAGCAGCTTATGGGGTGACACCCGGCAGGATGAGCAGTTCTTC
CASSLWGDTRQDEQFF
>-|-|14|TRBJ2-7|TRBV2
TGTGCCAGCAGTGAAGTTCAGGGATCCTACGAGCAGTACTTC
CASSEVQGSYEQYF
>TRBD2|few|15|TRBJ2-1|TRBV20-1
TGCAGTGCTAGAAAGCTAGCGGGAGGCGACAATGAGCAGTTCTTC
CSARKLAGGDNEQFF
>TRBD2|-|18|TRBJ2-3|TRBV6-1
TGTGCCAGCAGCATTAGCGGGAGTTTCGTGGCAAGCACAGATACGCAGTATTTT
CASSISGSFVASTDTQYF
>-|few|13|TRBJ2-2|TRBV5-1
TGCGCCAGCAGCTTTGGGGAAAGAGGGGAGCTGTTTTTT
CASSFGERGELFF
>-|once|13|TRBJ2-7|TRBV6-2/TRBV6-3
TGTGCCAGCAGCAGGCACAGCAACTACGAGCAGTACTTC
CASSRHSNYEQYF
>TRBD1|-|16|TRBJ1-1|TRBV14
TGTGCCAGCAGCCAAGATTGGTTCACAGGGGTTACTGAAGCTTTCTTT
CASSQDWFTGVTEAFF
>-|-|15|TRBJ1-1|TRBV5-5
TGTGCCAGCAGCCCAGGGCCTCTCGAGGGAACTGAAGCTTTCTTT
CASSPGPLEGTEAFF
>TRBD1|-|13|TRBJ1-2|TRBV5-1
TGCGCCAGCAGCTTGGAGACAGGGACTGGCTACACCTTC
CASSLETGTGYTF
>TRBD1|many|17|TRBJ1-5|TRBV30
TGTGCCTGGAGTCCGAAAGTGACAGGGTGGGGCAATCAGCCCCAGCATTTT
CAWSPKVTGWGNQPQHF
>-|few|11|TRBJ2-7|TRBV6-1
TGTGCCAGCCGATTCGGGAACGAGCAGTACTTC
CASRFGNEQYF
>-|few|15|TRBJ2-6|TRBV10-3
TGTGCCATCAGTGAACGGCAGGGAGGGGCCAACGTCCTGACTTTC
CAISERQGGANVLTF
>TRBD1|few|17|TRBJ1-5|TRBV19
TGTGCCAGTAGTGCGTGGGACAGGGGGATCGGCAATCAGCCCCAGCATTTT
CASSAWDRGIGNQPQHF
>TRBD1|-|17|TRBJ2-5|TRBV6-1
TGTGCCACCCGAATCCCGGGACAGGGATCTTTGGAAGAGACCCAGTACTTC
CATRIPGQGSLEETQYF
>-|many|15|TRBJ1-5|TRBV5-8
TGTGCCAGCAGCTTAAAGACCGGCTCTGTGCAACCCCAGCATTTT
CASSLKTGSVQPQHF
>TRBD1|many|14|TRBJ2-5|TRBV18
TGTGCCAGCTCATCCTGGACAGGGCGGGAGACCCAGTACTTC
CASSSWTGRETQYF
>-|many|18|TRBJ1-1|TRBV11-2
TGTGCCAGCAGCTTAGAGAGGCGAGCAGGGGAAACGGACACTGAAGCTTTCTTT
CASSLERRAGETDTEAFF
>-|few|13|TRBJ1-5|TRBV20-1
TGCAGTGCCAGTATACAGGATAATCAGCCCCAGCATTTT
CSASIQDNQPQHF
>-|few|14|TRBJ2-7|TRBV28
TGTGCCAGCACCAAATCGGACGGCTACTACGAGCAGTACTTC
CASTKSDGYYEQYF
>-|-|14|TRBJ2-7|TRBV28
TGTGCCAGCAGTTTAAATATCCATCGGGTCGAGCAGTACTTC
CASSLNIHRVEQYF
>-|many|14|TRBJ1-1|TRBV20-1
TGCAGTGCTAGAGTTCCTAGGGGACGGGCTGAAGCTTTCTTT
CSARVPRGRAEAFF
>TRBD1|-|13|TRBJ2-1|TRBV7-9
TGTGCCAGCAAGGACAGGCTGAACAATGAGCAGTTCTTC
CASKDRLNNEQFF
>-|few|15|TRBJ2-1|TRBV7-9
TGTGCCAGCAGTTCCACCAGGACCCCTTACAATGAGCAGTTCTTC
CASSSTRTPYNEQFF
>-|many|12|TRBJ2-1|TRBV5-1
TGTGCCAGCAGCTTAGGGGTCAATGAGCAGTTCTTC
CASSLGVNEQFF
>-|-|15|TRBJ1-3|TRBV2
TGTGCCAGCAGTGGGGGCAGTTACGCTGGAAACACCATATATTTT
CASSGGSYAGNTIYF
>-|-|14|TRBJ1-6|TRBV12-3/TRBV12-4
TGTGCCAGCAGTTTGACTGCTGGCTATTCACCCCTCCACTTT
CASSLTAGYSPLHF
>TRBD2|once|17|TRBJ2-1|TRBV28
TGTGCCAGCAGAATGGGACTAGCGGGAGAAGGCTACAATGAGCAGTTCTTC
CASRMGLAGEGYNEQFF
>-|-|13|TRBJ2-3|TRBV4-1
TGCGCCAGCAGCCATAGGAGCACAGATACGCAGTATTTT
CASSHRSTDTQYF
>TRBD2|few|13|TRBJ2-1|TRBV29-1
TGCAGCGTTGTAGCGGGGGGGAGCGGTGAGCAGTTCTTC
CSVVAGGSGEQFF
>-|-|12|TRBJ1-1|TRBV13
TGTGCCAGCAGCTTAGGTAGCCCTCAAGCTTTCTTT
CASSLGSPQAFF
>-|-|13|TRBJ1-1|TRBV12-3/TRBV12-4
TGTGCCAGCAGTTTACTTCTGAACGCTGAAGCTTTCTTT
CASSLLLNAEAFF
>TRBD2|few|15|TRBJ2-3|TRBV6-1
TGTGCCAGCAGTGAGCCTAGCGGGAGGGGGTATACGCAGTATTTT
CASSEPSGRGYTQYF